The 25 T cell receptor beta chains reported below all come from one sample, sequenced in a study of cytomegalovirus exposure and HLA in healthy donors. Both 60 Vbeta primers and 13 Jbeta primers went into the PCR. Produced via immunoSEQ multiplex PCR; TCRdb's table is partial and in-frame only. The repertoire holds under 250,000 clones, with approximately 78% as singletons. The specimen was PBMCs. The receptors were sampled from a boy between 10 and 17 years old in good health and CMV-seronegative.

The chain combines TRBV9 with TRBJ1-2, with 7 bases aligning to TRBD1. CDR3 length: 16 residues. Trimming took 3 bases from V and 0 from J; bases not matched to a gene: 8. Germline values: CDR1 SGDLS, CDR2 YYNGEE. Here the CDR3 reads CASSAYPTGPNYGYTF. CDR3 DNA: TGTGCCAGCAGCGCATACCCGACAGGGCCTAACTATGGCTACACCTTC.

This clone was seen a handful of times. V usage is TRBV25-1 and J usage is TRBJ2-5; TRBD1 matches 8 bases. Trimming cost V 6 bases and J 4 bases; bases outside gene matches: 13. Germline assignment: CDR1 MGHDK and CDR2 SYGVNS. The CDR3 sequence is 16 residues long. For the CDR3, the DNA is TGTGCCAGCAGCTTGGTCCAGGGGGCCGAGAGAGAGACCCAGTACTTC. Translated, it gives CASSLVQGAERETQYF.

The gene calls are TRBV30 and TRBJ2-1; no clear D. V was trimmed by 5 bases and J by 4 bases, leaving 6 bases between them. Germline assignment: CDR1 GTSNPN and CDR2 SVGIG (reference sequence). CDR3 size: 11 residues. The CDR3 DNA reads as TGTGCCTGGGACGGGTACAATGAGCAGTTCTTC. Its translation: CAWDGYNEQFF.

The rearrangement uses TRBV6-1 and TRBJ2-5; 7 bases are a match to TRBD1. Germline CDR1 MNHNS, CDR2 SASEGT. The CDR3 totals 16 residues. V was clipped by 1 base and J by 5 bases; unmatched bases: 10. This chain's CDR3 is CASSEGRAGGTETQYF. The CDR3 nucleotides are TGTGCCAGCAGTGAAGGCCGGGCAGGGGGTACCGAGACCCAGTACTTC.

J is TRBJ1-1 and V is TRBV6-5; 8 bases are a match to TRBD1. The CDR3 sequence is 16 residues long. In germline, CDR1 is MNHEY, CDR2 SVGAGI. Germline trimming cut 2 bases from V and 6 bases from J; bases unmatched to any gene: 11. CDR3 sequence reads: CASSYAGGQWGAEAFF. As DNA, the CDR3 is TGTGCCAGCAGTTACGCAGGGGGCCAGTGGGGGGCTGAAGCTTTCTTT.

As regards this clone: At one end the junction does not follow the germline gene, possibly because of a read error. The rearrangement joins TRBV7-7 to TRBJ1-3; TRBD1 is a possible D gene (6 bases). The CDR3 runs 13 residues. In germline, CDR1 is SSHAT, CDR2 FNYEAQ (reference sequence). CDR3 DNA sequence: TGTGCTAGCAGCGAGGGACAAGGAAACACCATATATTTT. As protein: CASSEGQGNTIYF.

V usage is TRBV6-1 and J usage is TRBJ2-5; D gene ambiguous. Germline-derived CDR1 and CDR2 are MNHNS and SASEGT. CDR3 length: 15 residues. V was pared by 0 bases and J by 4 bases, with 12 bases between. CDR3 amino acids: CASSEADDTLETQYF. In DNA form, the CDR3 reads TGTGCCAGCAGTGAAGCGGATGACACCTTAGAGACCCAGTACTTC.

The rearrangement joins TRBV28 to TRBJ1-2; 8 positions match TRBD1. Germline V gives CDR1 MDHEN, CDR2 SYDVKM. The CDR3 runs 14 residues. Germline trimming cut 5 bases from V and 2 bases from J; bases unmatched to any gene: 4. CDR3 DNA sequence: TGTGCCAGCAGTACCCGGACAGGGAACTATGGCTACACCTTC. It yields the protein CASSTRTGNYGYTF.

The CDR3 here is CASTPLGDRGHEQYF. CDR3 bases: TGTGCCAGCACCCCATTGGGTGACAGGGGCCACGAGCAGTACTTC. The chain is built from TRBV27 and TRBJ2-7, with 8 bases identical to TRBD1. Germline lookup yields CDR1 MNHEY and CDR2 SMNVEV (reference sequence). The CDR3 runs 15 residues. V shed 7 bases and J 5 bases; nucleotides not matched to a gene: 13.

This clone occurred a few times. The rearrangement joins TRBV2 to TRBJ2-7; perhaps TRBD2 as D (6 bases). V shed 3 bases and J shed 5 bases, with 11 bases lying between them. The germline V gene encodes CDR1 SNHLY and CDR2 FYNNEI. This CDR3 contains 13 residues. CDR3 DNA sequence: TGTGCCAGCAGTGAGGAGGGTTACGACGAGCAGTACTTC. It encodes CASSEEGYDEQYF.

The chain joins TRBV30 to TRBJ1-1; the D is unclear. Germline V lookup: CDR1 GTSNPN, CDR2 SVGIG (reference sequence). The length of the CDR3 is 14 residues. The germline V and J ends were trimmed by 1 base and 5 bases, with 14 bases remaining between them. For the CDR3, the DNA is TGTGCCTGGAGTGGTCCCGGGGTTGGGACTGAAGCTTTCTTT. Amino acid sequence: CAWSGPGVGTEAFF.

The CDR3 nucleotides read TGTGCCAGCAGCCAAGTGATCGGTAGGGGTGAAAAACTGTTTTTT. Encoded protein: CASSQVIGRGEKLFF. This chain connects TRBV14 to TRBJ1-4, with D maybe TRBD1 (5 bases). Per germline, CDR1 SGHDN and CDR2 FVKESK. Trimming took off 1 base at V and 7 bases at J, with 13 bases between the two ends. This CDR3 is 15 amino acids long.

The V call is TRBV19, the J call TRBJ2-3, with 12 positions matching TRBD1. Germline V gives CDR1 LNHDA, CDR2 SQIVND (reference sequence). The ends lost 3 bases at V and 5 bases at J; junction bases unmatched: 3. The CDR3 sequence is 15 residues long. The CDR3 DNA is TGTGCCAGTAGTATCCGGGACAGGGGGCAAGATACGCAGTATTTT. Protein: CASSIRDRGQDTQYF.

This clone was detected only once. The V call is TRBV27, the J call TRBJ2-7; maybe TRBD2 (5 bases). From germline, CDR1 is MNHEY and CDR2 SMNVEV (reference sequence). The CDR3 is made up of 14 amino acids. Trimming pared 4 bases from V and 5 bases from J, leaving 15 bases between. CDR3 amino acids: CASSYDPRGNEQYF. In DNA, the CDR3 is TGTGCCAGCAGTTATGACCCGAGAGGGAACGAGCAGTACTTC.

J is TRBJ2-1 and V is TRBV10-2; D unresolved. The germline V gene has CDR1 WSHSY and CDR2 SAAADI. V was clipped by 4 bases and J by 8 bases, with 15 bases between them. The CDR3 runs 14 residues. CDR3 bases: TGCGCCAGCAGTGGGCTAGTGCATGGCGATGAGCAGTTCTTC. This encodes CASSGLVHGDEQFF.

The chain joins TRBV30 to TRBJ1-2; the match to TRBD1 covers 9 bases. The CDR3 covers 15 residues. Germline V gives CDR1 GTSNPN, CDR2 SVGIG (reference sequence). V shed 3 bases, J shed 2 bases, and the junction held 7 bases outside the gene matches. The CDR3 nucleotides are TGTGCCTGGAGAGCGGACAGGGGAACGAACTATGGCTACACCTTC. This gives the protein CAWRADRGTNYGYTF.

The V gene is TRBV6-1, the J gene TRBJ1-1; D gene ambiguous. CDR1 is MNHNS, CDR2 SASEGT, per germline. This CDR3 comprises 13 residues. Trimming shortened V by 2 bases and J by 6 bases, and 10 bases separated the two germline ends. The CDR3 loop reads CASSESRSSEAFF. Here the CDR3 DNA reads TGTGCCAGCAGTGAATCCCGGTCGTCTGAAGCTTTCTTT.

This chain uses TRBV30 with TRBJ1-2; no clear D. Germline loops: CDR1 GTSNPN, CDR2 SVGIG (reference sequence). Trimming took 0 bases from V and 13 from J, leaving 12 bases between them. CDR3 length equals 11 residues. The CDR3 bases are TGTGCCTGGAGTGTTAGTCGGTCGAGCACCTTC. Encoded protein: CAWSVSRSSTF.

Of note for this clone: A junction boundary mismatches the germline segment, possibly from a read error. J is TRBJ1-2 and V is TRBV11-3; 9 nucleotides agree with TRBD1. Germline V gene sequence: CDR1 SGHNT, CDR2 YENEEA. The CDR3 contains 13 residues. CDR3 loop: CASSPGQGRGYPF. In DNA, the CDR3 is TGTGCCAGCAGCCCGGGACAGGGAAGGGGCTACCCCTTC. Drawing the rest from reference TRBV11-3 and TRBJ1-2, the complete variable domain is EAGVVQSPRYKIIEKKQPVAFWCNPISGHNTLYWYLQNLGQGPELLIRYENEEAVDDSQLPKDRFSAERLKGVDSTLKIQPAELGDSAVYLCASSPGQGRGYPFGSGTRLTVV.

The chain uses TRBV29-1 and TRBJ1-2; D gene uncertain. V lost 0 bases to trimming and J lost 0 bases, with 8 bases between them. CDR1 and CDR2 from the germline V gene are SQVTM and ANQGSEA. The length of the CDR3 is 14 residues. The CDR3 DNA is TGCAGCGTTGAAGATCTTGAGCCTAACTATGGCTACACCTTC. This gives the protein CSVEDLEPNYGYTF. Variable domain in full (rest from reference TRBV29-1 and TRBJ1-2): SAVISQKPSRDICQRGTSLTIQCQVDSQVTMMFWYRQQPGQSLTLIATANQGSEATYESGFVIDKFPISRPNLTFSTLTVSNMSPEDSSIYLCSVEDLEPNYGYTFGSGTRLTVV.

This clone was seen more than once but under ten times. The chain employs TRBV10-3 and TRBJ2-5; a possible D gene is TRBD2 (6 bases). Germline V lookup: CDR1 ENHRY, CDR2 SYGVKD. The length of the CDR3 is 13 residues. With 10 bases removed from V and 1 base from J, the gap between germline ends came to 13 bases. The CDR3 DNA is TGTGCCACGCGGGGCCTACCCCAAGAGACCCAGTACTTC. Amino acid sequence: CATRGLPQETQYF.

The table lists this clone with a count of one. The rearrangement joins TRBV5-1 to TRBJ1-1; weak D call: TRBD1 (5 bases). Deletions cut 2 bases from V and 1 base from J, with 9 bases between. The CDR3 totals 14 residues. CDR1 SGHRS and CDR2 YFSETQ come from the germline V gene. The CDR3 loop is CASSFDRPNTEAFF. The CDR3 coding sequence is TGCGCCAGCAGCTTTGACAGACCGAACACTGAAGCTTTCTTT.

CDR3 amino acids: CASSDRDSYGYTF. The CDR3 DNA follows: TGTGCCAGCAGCGACCGGGACAGCTATGGCTACACCTTC. The V call is TRBV7-9, the J call TRBJ1-2; 7 positions match TRBD1. The V segment lost 5 bases and the J segment 4 bases; nucleotides outside the gene matches: 4. Germline values: CDR1 SEHNR, CDR2 FQNEAQ (reference sequence). The CDR3 covers 13 residues.

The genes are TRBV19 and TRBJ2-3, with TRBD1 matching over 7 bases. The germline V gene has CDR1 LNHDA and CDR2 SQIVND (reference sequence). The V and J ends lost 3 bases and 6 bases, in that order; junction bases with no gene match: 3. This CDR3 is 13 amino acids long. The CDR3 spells CASSIRTGDTQYF. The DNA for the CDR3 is TGTGCCAGTAGTATCCGGACAGGTGATACGCAGTATTTT.

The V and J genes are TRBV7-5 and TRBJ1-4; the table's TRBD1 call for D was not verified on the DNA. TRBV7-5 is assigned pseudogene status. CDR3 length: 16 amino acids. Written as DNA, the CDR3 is TGTGCCAGAAGCTTAACAGGGGGCAGGACTAATGAAAAACTGTTTTTT. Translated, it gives CARSLTGGRTNEKLFF.